This TCR beta chain derives from a study of T cells in Graves' hyperthyroidism and ophthalmopathy. Germline CDR1 and CDR2: SQVTM and ANQGSEA. Trimming shortened V by 0 bases and J by 10 bases, and 9 bases separated the two germline ends. The CDR3 runs to 11 residues. This clonotype has a count of ten or more. From RNA transcripts, TCR beta CDR3 regions were amplified. The TCR CDR3 first-round RT-PCR relied on the HTBI primer set. Via MiXCR, TCRdb re-called the multiplex PCR reads, giving one row per CDR3 protein. Here the sample spans 800,000 or so distinct CDR3 sequences, 35% to 40% being singletons. This receptor was identified in a man aged 18 to 30 with Graves' hyperthyroidism. V gene TRBV29-1 combines with J gene TRBJ1-1; no clear D gene. Sequencing input: blood. The CDR3 DNA sequence: TGCAGCGTTGAAGATCTTCAACGAGCTTTCTTT. It is translated as CSVEDLQRAFF.